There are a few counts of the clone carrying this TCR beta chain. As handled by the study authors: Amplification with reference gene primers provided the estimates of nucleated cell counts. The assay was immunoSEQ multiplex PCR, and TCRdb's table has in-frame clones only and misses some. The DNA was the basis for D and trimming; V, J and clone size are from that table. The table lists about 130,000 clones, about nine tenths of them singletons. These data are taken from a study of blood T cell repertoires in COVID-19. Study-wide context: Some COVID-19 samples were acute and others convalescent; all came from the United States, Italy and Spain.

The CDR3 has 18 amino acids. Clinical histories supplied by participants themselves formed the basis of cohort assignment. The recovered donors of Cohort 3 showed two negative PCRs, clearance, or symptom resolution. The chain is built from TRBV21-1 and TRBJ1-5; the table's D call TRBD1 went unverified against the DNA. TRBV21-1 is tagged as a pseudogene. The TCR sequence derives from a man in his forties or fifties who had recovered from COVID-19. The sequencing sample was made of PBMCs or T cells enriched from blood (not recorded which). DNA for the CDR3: TGTGCCAGCAGCAAGGCAAACAGGGGGCGCGGGGGCAATCAGCCCCAGCATTTT. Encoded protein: CASSKANRGRGGNQPQHF.